One and the same sample provided the 20 T cell receptor beta chains below, sequenced in a study of blood T cells in healthy people across ages. A second about 7 to 12 cycle PCR used barcoded and J-beta primers. From the 5' RACE reads, TCRdb called clonotypes with MiXCR, one entry per CDR3 protein. The repertoire holds 720,000 or so distinct CDR3 sequences, roughly two fifths seen once, with 25% to 35% in the top ten. Sequenced input: blood. These receptors all stem from an elderly man in good health.

This clonotype was observed at least ten times. This sequence joins TRBV7-2 and TRBJ2-5; D could derive from TRBD1 or TRBD2 (6 bases each). This CDR3 region has 15 residues. Trimming stripped 3 bases from V and 2 bases from J, with 13 bases between. Germline V gene data show CDR1 as SGHTA and CDR2 as FQGNSA. The CDR3 sequence is CASSLGGRTQETQYF. Here the CDR3 DNA reads TGTGCCAGCAGCTTGGGGGGCAGGACGCAAGAGACCCAGTACTTC.

In this sample, this clonotype turned up a few times. The chain uses TRBV20-1 and TRBJ2-7; D is ambiguous. This CDR3 comprises 14 residues. The V gene's germline CDR1 is DFQATT and CDR2 SNEGSKA (reference sequence). The V and J ends lost 1 base and 0 bases respectively, with 10 bases between them. CDR3 sequence reads: CSARGAVGSYEQYF. CDR3 nucleotide sequence: TGCAGTGCTAGAGGGGCGGTAGGCTCCTACGAGCAGTACTTC.

The rearrangement joins TRBV6-2 or TRBV6-3 to TRBJ1-1, with 7 bases matching TRBD1. The length of the CDR3 is 14 residues. With V trimmed by 6 bases and J by 11 bases, 15 bases remained unmatched. The germline V gene encodes CDR1 MNHEY and CDR2 SVGEGT. As DNA, the CDR3 is TGTGCCAGCAGGGAGACCGGGACAGAGTTACTCGCTTTCTTT. Encoded protein: CASRETGTELLAFF.

This clonotype was seen more than once but under ten times. The V call is TRBV6-2 or TRBV6-3, the J call TRBJ1-1; D is ambiguous. Germline assignment: CDR1 MNHEY and CDR2 SVGEGT. The CDR3 runs to 15 residues. V lost 5 bases and J 1 base, leaving 14 bases between the germline ends. CDR3 in DNA: TGTGCCAGCAGTCGGGCCACCGAATCGAACACTGAAGCTTTCTTT. Amino acid sequence: CASSRATESNTEAFF.

The chain recombines TRBV7-2 with TRBJ1-1; D is undetermined. Germline V gene lookup returns CDR1 SGHTA and CDR2 FQGNSA. CDR3 length equals 15 residues. Trimming took off 5 bases at V and 1 base at J, with 14 bases between the two ends. This CDR3 is CASSPARVRNTEAFF. Here the CDR3 DNA reads TGTGCCAGCAGCCCTGCGAGGGTCCGGAACACTGAAGCTTTCTTT. The complete variable domain, with remaining parts taken from reference TRBV7-2 and TRBJ1-1, reads GAGVSQSPSNKVTEKGKDVELRCDPISGHTALYWYRQSLGQGLEFLIYFQGNSAPDKSGLPSDRFSAERTGGSVSTLTIQRTQQEDSAVYLCASSPARVRNTEAFFGQGTRLTVV.

In its sample, this clonotype was seen a few times. The chain has TRBV6-2 or TRBV6-3 and TRBJ2-3; the D is unclear. CDR3 length: 11 residues. Germline CDR1 is MNHEY and CDR2 is SVGEGT. The germline V and J ends were trimmed by 6 bases and 5 bases, with 6 bases remaining between them. The chain's CDR3 is CASRDRDTQYF. In DNA, the CDR3 is TGTGCCAGCAGGGATCGAGATACGCAGTATTTT.

The chain couples TRBV7-2 to TRBJ2-5; D possibly corresponds to TRBD1 (7 bases). Germline loops: CDR1 SGHTA, CDR2 FQGNSA. With 7 bases removed from V and 2 bases from J, the gap between germline ends came to 23 bases. The CDR3 runs 17 residues. CDR3 bases: TGTGCCAGCACCAAACGGGCGGGACAGAGGGTGCAAGAGACCCAGTACTTC. This sequence encodes CASTKRAGQRVQETQYF.

This clonotype was observed many times. The CDR3 DNA follows: TGCGCCAGCAGTTCACCCCTCCACTTT. It translates to CASSSPLHF. The gene calls are TRBV10-1 and TRBJ1-6; D remains ambiguous. Per the germline V gene, CDR1 is WNHNN and CDR2 is SYGVQD (reference sequence). V was cut by 5 bases and J by 10 bases, with 0 bases left in between. The length of the CDR3 is 9 residues.

This clonotype has at least ten counts. This chain connects TRBV4-3 to TRBJ2-1, with D hard to call. The CDR3 spans 13 residues. Per germline, CDR1 LGHNA and CDR2 YSLEER. The germline V and J ends were trimmed by 0 bases and 4 bases, with 4 bases remaining between them. The CDR3 sequence is CASSQDVYNEQFF. The CDR3 nucleotides are TGCGCCAGCAGCCAAGATGTGTACAATGAGCAGTTCTTC.

The chain links TRBV7-2 to TRBJ2-5; D is perhaps TRBD1 (6 bases). This CDR3 spans 15 amino acids. Germline lookup yields CDR1 SGHTA and CDR2 FQGNSA. V shed 0 bases and J shed 5 bases, with 13 bases lying between them. This chain's CDR3 is CASSLAGQRWETQYF. Here the CDR3 DNA reads TGTGCCAGCAGCTTAGCTGGACAGAGATGGGAGACCCAGTACTTC. The entire variable domain, with the rest obtained from reference TRBV7-2 and TRBJ2-5, is as follows: GAGVSQSPSNKVTEKGKDVELRCDPISGHTALYWYRQSLGQGLEFLIYFQGNSAPDKSGLPSDRFSAERTGGSVSTLTIQRTQQEDSAVYLCASSLAGQRWETQYFGPGTRLLVL.

The chain couples TRBV14 to TRBJ2-1; TRBD2 might be the D (6 bases). With 7 bases removed from V and 8 bases from J, the gap between germline ends came to 12 bases. The CDR3 has 12 residues. CDR1 and CDR2 (germline): SGHDN, FVKESK. CDR3 nucleotide sequence: TGTGCCAGCAATTCCGCTAGCGATGAGCAGTTCTTC. Its translation: CASNSASDEQFF.

The rearrangement links TRBV11-2 to TRBJ2-5, with TRBD2 matching 7 bases. The J segment lost 5 bases and the V segment lost 5 bases, leaving 11 bases of the junction unmatched. Germline CDR1 is SGHAT and CDR2 is FQNNGV. The CDR3 runs 15 residues. CDR3 loop: CASSQWGGDTETQYF. CDR3 DNA: TGTGCCAGCAGCCAGTGGGGAGGGGATACTGAGACCCAGTACTTC.

The chain recombines TRBV5-1 with TRBJ1-5, with D tentatively TRBD1 (5 bases). The CDR3 is 14 amino acids. Germline loops: CDR1 SGHRS, CDR2 YFSETQ. Deletions cut 0 bases from V and 5 bases from J, with 9 bases between. The CDR3 loop is CASSLGGADQPQHF. CDR3 in DNA: TGCGCCAGCAGCTTGGGAGGGGCTGATCAGCCCCAGCATTTT. Looking up the rest from reference TRBV5-1 and TRBJ1-5 gives the full variable domain: KAGVTQTPRYLIKTRGQQVTLSCSPISGHRSVSWYQQTPGQGLQFLFEYFSETQRNKGNFPGRFSGRQFSNSRSEMNVSTLELGDSALYLCASSLGGADQPQHFGDGTRLSIL.

This clonotype showed up just a few times. The J gene is TRBJ1-5, the V gene TRBV4-1; possibly TRBD1 for D (6 bases). Germline CDR1 is MGHRA and CDR2 is YSYEKL. The CDR3 sequence is 15 residues long. Trimming left V 5 bases short and J 6 bases short, with 17 bases between. The CDR3 spells CASSETGISFQPQHF. The CDR3 DNA reads as TGCGCCAGCAGCGAGACAGGAATCTCTTTTCAGCCCCAGCATTTT.

This clonotype came up many times. The chain is built from TRBV7-3 and TRBJ2-3; tentative D call: TRBD1 (6 bases). There are 16 residues in the CDR3. Germline-derived CDR1 and CDR2 are SGHTA and FQGTGA. V lost 5 bases and J 3 bases, leaving 18 bases between the germline ends. The CDR3 DNA is TGTGCCAGCAGCCTTTCCTCAACAGGGCTTACAGATACGCAGTATTTT. Its protein is CASSLSSTGLTDTQYF.

This clonotype was picked up one time. The chain combines TRBV20-1 with TRBJ2-1; TRBD2 aligns across 9 bases. The end of the DNA fits TRBJ2-7 better, so the J call may be wrong. This CDR3 contains 15 residues. Germline CDR1 and CDR2: DFQATT and SNEGSKA (reference sequence). CDR3 amino acids: CSAGRGTSSYNEQYF. The CDR3 nucleotides read TGCAGTGCTGGGCGGGGGACTAGCTCTTACAATGAGCAGTACTTC.

Only a few counts were recorded for this clonotype. The V call is TRBV14, the J call TRBJ2-3; D is possibly TRBD2 (6 bases). V dropped 1 base and J dropped 3 bases, with 8 bases sitting between them. The CDR3 length is 14 residues. The germline V gene has CDR1 SGHDN and CDR2 FVKESK. CDR3 coding DNA: TGTGCCAGCAGCCAAGTTCGGGGGACAGATACGCAGTATTTT. It specifies CASSQVRGTDTQYF.

CDR3: CASSWGTGVSYGYTF. The CDR3 bases are TGCGCCAGCAGCTGGGGGACAGGCGTCAGCTATGGCTACACCTTC. The chain is built from TRBV5-1 and TRBJ1-2; 8 positions match TRBD1. This CDR3 is built from 15 residues. Trimming at V came to 3 bases and at J to 4 bases, leaving 8 bases not matched to a gene. Germline CDR1 reads SGHRS; CDR2 reads YFSETQ.

This clonotype was counted a few times. The V and J genes are TRBV11-3 and TRBJ2-5; D remains unclear. V was cut by 3 bases and J by 1 base, with 12 bases left in between. This CDR3 contains 15 residues. CDR1 is SGHNT and CDR2 is YENEEA in the germline V gene. In DNA, the CDR3 is TGTGCCAGCAGCTTTAGGTCTGGGCCCCAAGAGACCCAGTACTTC. Protein sequence: CASSFRSGPQETQYF. Looking up the rest from reference TRBV11-3 and TRBJ2-5 gives the full variable domain: EAGVVQSPRYKIIEKKQPVAFWCNPISGHNTLYWYLQNLGQGPELLIRYENEEAVDDSQLPKDRFSAERLKGVDSTLKIQPAELGDSAVYLCASSFRSGPQETQYFGPGTRLLVL.

The chain joins TRBV6-5 to TRBJ1-2; the match to TRBD1 covers 8 bases. The CDR3 runs 15 residues. Germline CDR1 is MNHEY and CDR2 is SVGAGI. Unmatched junction bases numbered 9, after V lost 4 bases and J lost 5 bases. CDR3 DNA: TGTGCCAGCAGTTCCCAGGGACAGGTCGGATATGGCTACACCTTC. This codes for CASSSQGQVGYGYTF.